This T cell receptor (beta chain) was documented in a study of Ad26.COV2.S vaccination and SARS-CoV-2 variants. Study summary: As a participant in COV1001, the donor was in the Ad26.COV2.S trial arm. Ad26.COV2.S given intramuscularly, once or twice 56 days apart. Points from the study as a whole: People given the vaccine had a wider spike-specific TCR breadth than placebo recipients did.

As to treatment: roughly 19 received Ad26.COV2.S at low or high dose, single or two shots; about 5 received placebo; per-sample allocation not given. The study sampled participants on day 63 after the first vaccine or placebo injection. This Boston cohort included adults aged 18-55 years. Trimming removed 2 bases from V and 8 bases from J, with 12 bases in between. CDR1 is KGHSH, CDR2 LQKENI, per germline. CDR3 size: 13 residues. Data came from immunoSEQ multiplex PCR; TCRdb stores just in-frame clones and leaves some out. The sample holds 430,000 or so clones, 90% seen once. With regard to this clone: Antigen specificity is unknown.

The rearrangement links TRBV18 to TRBJ1-2, with D possibly TRBD1 on 6 matching bases. This sequence was found in a person between 18 and 60 years old who received the Ad26.COV2.S COVID-19 vaccine or a placebo. Sequences were derived from peripheral blood, sampled in a trial of Ad26.COV2.S vaccine versus placebo. DNA of the CDR3: TGTGCCAGCTCACCAAAGGGGGACGAGGGCTACACCTTC. This gives the protein CASSPKGDEGYTF.